Below are 3 T cell receptor beta chains sequenced from a single sample in a study of metastatic and nonmetastatic thyroid tumors. Among the patients, none had received any treatment before thyroid surgery. TCRdb called clones again from the PCR reads with MiXCR. The table shows 35,000 to 45,000 clones, with less than 30% occurring only once. The specimen was blood. These receptors were taken from a male donor with papillary thyroid cancer or a benign thyroid nodule (not recorded which). Some clones in this sample may be carry-over from other donors' samples.

V gene TRBV20-1 combines with J gene TRBJ2-1, with D unresolved. The V gene lost 4 bases and the J gene lost 3 bases, with 7 bases spanning the gap. Germline V CDR1 and CDR2: DFQATT, SNEGSKA (reference sequence). This CDR3 has 12 amino acids. CDR3 coding DNA: TGCAGTGCTAACCCCGTCTACAATGAGCAGTTCTTC. This encodes CSANPVYNEQFF.

This rearrangement joins TRBV11-2 to TRBJ2-2; D perhaps matches TRBD1 (5 bases). The CDR3 consists of 14 residues. From germline, CDR1 is SGHAT and CDR2 FQNNGV. With 6 bases removed from V and 3 bases from J, the gap between germline ends came to 11 bases. The CDR3 is CASSRMTDTGELFF. The DNA for the CDR3 is TGTGCCAGCAGTCGGATGACAGACACCGGGGAGCTGTTTTTT.

The rearrangement joins TRBV18 to TRBJ1-3; 9 nucleotides agree with TRBD1. V lost 2 bases to trimming and J lost 2 bases; unmatched junction nucleotides: 4. The CDR3 is 16 residues long. Germline CDR1 KGHSH, CDR2 LQKENI. DNA for the CDR3: TGTGCCAGCTCACCATTCCGACAGGGGGCTGGAAACACCATATATTTT. This codes for CASSPFRQGAGNTIYF.